This is a list of T cell receptor beta chains from one sample in a study of blood T cell repertoires in COVID-19. TCRdb keeps only in-frame clones here, not all; method: immunoSEQ multiplex PCR. The data show roughly 100,000 clones, almost 80% seen once. Sequencing was done on a sample of peripheral blood. The receptors shown here come from a man aged 60 to 75 with active or convalescent COVID-19. Both conserved end residues are part of each CDR3. A D gene is named only where the DNA matches it firmly. Not all rows give a size; the values are once, few, many and, for expanded clones, a class.

13 | - | - | TRBJ1-5 | TRBV3-1/TRBV3-2 | TGTGCCAGCAGCCGAGGGACACGACAGCCCCAGCATTTT | CASSRGTRQPQHF
14 | few | TRBD1 | TRBJ2-3 | TRBV19 | TGTGCCAGTAGTGCACAAGCCCGACAGGGTACGCAGTATTTT | CASSAQARQGTQYF
16 | - | TRBD2 | TRBJ2-5 | TRBV27 | TGTGCCAGCAGTTTATCGCCCAGCGGGAGTACTGAGACCCAGTACTTC | CASSLSPSGSTETQYF
14 | - | - | TRBJ2-7 | TRBV13 | TGTGCCAGCAGCTCCCCGACTTCATCCTACGAGCAGTACTTC | CASSSPTSSYEQYF
15 | - | TRBD1 | TRBJ1-1 | TRBV29-1 | TGCAGCGTTTCGCCACAGGGGAGAGGTCGCACTGAAGCTTTCTTT | CSVSPQGRGRTEAFF
12 | - | - | TRBJ2-7 | TRBV24-1 | TGTGCCACCAGTGAAAAGGGGTACGAGCAGTACTTC | CATSEKGYEQYF
15 | - | TRBD2 | TRBJ2-3 | TRBV5-6 | TGTGCCAGCAGCCCGGGACTAGCACGCACAGATACGCAGTATTTT | CASSPGLARTDTQYF
15 | - | - | TRBJ2-1 | TRBV19 | TGTGCCAGTAGGTCCGGTCGGAGTTGGGACAATGAGCAGTTCTTC | CASRSGRSWDNEQFF
17 | - | - | TRBJ1-2 | TRBV9 | TGTGCCAGCAGCGTAGCTGTCGACCGACAGCTAGCGGATGGCTACACCTTC | CASSVAVDRQLADGYTF
15 | - | TRBD1 | TRBJ2-1 | TRBV27 | TGTGCCAGCAGTAGACGGAAGGGGGCTAACAATGAGCAGTTCTTC | CASSRRKGANNEQFF
15 | - | - | TRBJ2-3 | TRBV5-1 | TGCGCCAGCAGCTTGGATAATCAGATCACAGATACGCAGTATTTT | CASSLDNQITDTQYF
15 | - | - | TRBJ2-4 | TRBV11-3 | TGTGCCAGCAGCCCAGGCAGGGTAGCCAAAAACATTCAGTACTTC | CASSPGRVAKNIQYF